A selection of T cell receptor beta chains follows, all from one sample in a study of neurological immune-mediated disorders. Each CDR3 protein is one row after TCRdb ran MiXCR on the 5' RACE reads. The data contain roughly 61,000 distinct CDR3 sequences, around 24% of them seen just once; the ten biggest clones take up 3.5% to 5.5%. The source material was PBMCs. The receptors were sampled from a man aged 60-69 years with HTLV-1-associated myelopathy (HAM/TSP). Each CDR3 is given with its conserved first and last residue. D genes are given only for firm matches. Size is stated for part of the rows, as once, few or many counts, or as a class when the clone is expanded.

D gene	J gene	clone size	V gene	CDR3 protein	CDR3 DNA
NA	TRBJ1-6	many	TRBV7-9	CASSLGQDRNSPLHF	TGTGCCAGCAGCTTAGGGCAGGACAGAAATTCACCCCTCCACTTT
TRBD2	TRBJ2-7	NA	TRBV7-9	CASSLAGTSAVYEQYF	TGTGCCAGCAGCTTAGCTGGGACTAGCGCCGTCTACGAGCAGTACTTC
NA	TRBJ1-3	NA	TRBV21-1	CASRGPVGNSGNTIYF	TGTGCCAGCAGGGGCCCCGTCGGGAACTCTGGAAACACCATATATTTT
NA	TRBJ1-4	few	TRBV20-1	CSAGRLNEKLFF	TGCAGCGCGGGACGGCTTAATGAAAAACTGTTTTTT
NA	TRBJ1-5	many	TRBV12-3/TRBV12-4	CASKGVGNQPQHF	TGTGCCAGCAAAGGGGTGGGCAATCAGCCCCAGCATTTT
NA	TRBJ2-1	NA	TRBV2	CASAAYNEQFF	TGTGCCAGCGCAGCCTACAATGAGCAGTTCTTC
TRBD2	TRBJ2-1	medium-sized	TRBV5-1	CASSPTSGTYNEQFF	TGCGCCAGCAGCCCGACTAGCGGGACCTACAATGAGCAGTTCTTC
TRBD2	TRBJ2-7	many	TRBV5-1	CASSLRRGDYEQYF	TGCGCCAGCAGCTTAAGACGGGGGGACTACGAGCAGTACTTC
TRBD1	TRBJ1-2	NA	TRBV20-1	CSAMDRDYGYTF	TGCAGTGCCATGGACAGGGACTATGGCTACACCTTC
TRBD2	TRBJ2-3	many	TRBV20-1	CSASLAGGSDTQYF	TGCAGTGCTAGTCTAGCGGGAGGATCGGATACGCAGTATTTT
TRBD1	TRBJ1-1	many	TRBV5-1	CASSLDWQGAMNTEAFF	TGCGCCAGCAGCTTGGATTGGCAGGGGGCCATGAACACTGAAGCTTTCTTT
NA	TRBJ2-1	NA	TRBV9	CASSIGGFNEQFF	TGTGCCAGCAGCATAGGTGGCTTCAATGAGCAGTTCTTC
TRBD1	TRBJ2-4	many	TRBV7-9	CASSNNDRGQNIQYF	TGTGCCAGCAGCAATAACGACAGGGGCCAAAACATTCAGTACTTC
TRBD2	TRBJ2-1	NA	TRBV7-2	CASSPILAGWAGEQFF	TGTGCCAGCAGCCCGATCCTAGCGGGCTGGGCGGGGGAGCAGTTCTTC
NA	TRBJ2-1	few	TRBV6-5	CASGDPGPYNEQFF	TGTGCCAGCGGAGACCCGGGGCCTTACAATGAGCAGTTCTTC
NA	TRBJ2-7	many	TRBV3-1	CASSQWGLYYEQYF	TGTGCCAGCAGCCAATGGGGATTGTACTACGAGCAGTACTTC
NA	TRBJ2-1	many	TRBV5-1	CASMGFLDGSAYNEQFF	TGCGCCAGCATGGGGTTCTTGGACGGGAGCGCCTACAATGAGCAGTTCTTC
NA	TRBJ1-6	many	TRBV3-1	CASSQRNASPLHF	TGTGCCAGCAGCCAAAGGAACGCTTCACCCCTCCACTTT
TRBD2	TRBJ2-7	many	TRBV9	CASSVSASGRGTYEQYF	TGTGCCAGCAGCGTTTCCGCTAGCGGGAGGGGGACCTACGAGCAGTACTTC
TRBD1	TRBJ1-4	many	TRBV5-6	CASSYRQGGEKLFF	TGTGCCAGCAGCTATCGACAGGGTGGGGAAAAACTGTTTTTT
NA	TRBJ2-7	many	TRBV14	CASSPTDRFYEQYF	TGTGCCAGCAGCCCGACCGACAGGTTCTACGAGCAGTACTTC
NA	TRBJ2-3	many	TRBV7-9	CASSLGTDTQYF	TGTGCCAGCAGCTTAGGTACAGATACGCAGTATTTT
TRBD1	TRBJ2-5	NA	TRBV7-2	CASSYLQGAETQYF	TGTGCCAGCAGCTACCTACAGGGGGCGGAGACCCAGTACTTC
NA	TRBJ1-2	few	TRBV6-6	CASSLGNREGGYTF	TGTGCCAGCAGCCTGGGCAACAGGGAAGGTGGCTACACCTTC
TRBD2	TRBJ2-2	many	TRBV5-1	CASSQDPGLAGGRTGELFF	TGCGCCAGCAGCCAAGATCCGGGACTAGCGGGAGGTCGAACCGGGGAGCTGTTTTTT
TRBD1	TRBJ2-5	many	TRBV7-8	CASSLSVGGPQETQYF	TGTGCCAGCAGCTTAAGCGTAGGGGGCCCCCAAGAGACCCAGTACTTC
NA	TRBJ2-5	many	TRBV5-1	CASSLEGRETQYF	TGCGCCAGCAGCTTGGAGGGGCGAGAGACCCAGTACTTC
NA	TRBJ2-7	many	TRBV3-1	CASSQGPYEQYF	TGTGCCAGCAGCCAAGGTCCCTACGAGCAGTACTTC
NA	TRBJ1-3	many	TRBV5-1	CASSLDDSGNTIYF	TGCGCCAGCAGCCTGGACGACTCTGGAAACACCATATATTTT
TRBD2	TRBJ2-1	many	TRBV6-2/TRBV6-3	CASSGWTSEAYNEQFF	TGTGCCAGCAGTGGGTGGACTAGCGAGGCATACAATGAGCAGTTCTTC
TRBD2	TRBJ2-7	many	TRBV5-5	CASSLSVRGSNEQYF	TGTGCCAGCAGCTTGAGTGTGCGCGGGAGTAACGAGCAGTACTTC
NA	TRBJ2-7	NA	TRBV5-1	CASSLGQEDEQYF	TGCGCCAGCAGCTTGGGACAGGAGGACGAGCAGTACTTC
NA	TRBJ2-1	many	TRBV29-1	CSVVFAATYNEQFF	TGCAGCGTTGTATTCGCCGCCACCTACAATGAGCAGTTCTTC
NA	TRBJ2-2	many	TRBV27	CASAKATGELFF	TGTGCCAGCGCAAAGGCCACCGGGGAGCTGTTTTTT
NA	TRBJ2-3	many	TRBV14	CASSRGAFSTDTQYF	TGTGCCAGCAGCCGGGGGGCCTTTAGCACAGATACGCAGTATTTT
TRBD1	TRBJ2-1	many	TRBV6-5	CASSSLPTGVGHNEQFF	TGTGCCAGCAGTTCATTACCCACAGGGGTCGGCCACAATGAGCAGTTCTTC
NA	TRBJ2-1	many	TRBV20-1	CSASPSRGPGNEQFF	TGCAGTGCTTCCCCGAGCCGGGGGCCTGGCAATGAGCAGTTCTTC
NA	TRBJ2-1	many	TRBV20-1	CSANPQGFESSNEQFF	TGCAGTGCTAACCCCCAGGGATTCGAGAGTTCCAATGAGCAGTTCTTC
TRBD2	TRBJ2-1	many	TRBV24-1	CATSRSGTNNEQFF	TGTGCCACCAGTCGCAGCGGGACGAACAATGAGCAGTTCTTC
NA	TRBJ2-1	many	TRBV25-1	CASQTGPIYNEQFF	TGTGCCAGCCAGACTGGCCCCATCTACAATGAGCAGTTCTTC
NA	TRBJ2-2	NA	TRBV5-1	CASSLVTGNTGELFF	TGCGCCAGCAGCTTGGTTACGGGGAACACCGGGGAGCTGTTTTTT
NA	TRBJ2-7	many	TRBV12-3/TRBV12-4	CASSLRATYEQYF	TGTGCCAGCAGTTTAAGAGCCACCTACGAGCAGTACTTC
TRBD1	TRBJ1-1	many	TRBV5-1	CASSMQQGALNTEAFF	TGCGCCAGCAGCATGCAACAGGGGGCACTAAACACTGAAGCTTTCTTT
NA	TRBJ2-6	many	TRBV12-3/TRBV12-4	CASSFGRSSGANVLTF	TGTGCCAGCAGTTTTGGAAGGTCCTCTGGGGCCAACGTCCTGACTTTC
NA	TRBJ2-2	many	TRBV7-9	CASSSSTAFPNTGELFF	TGTGCCAGCAGCTCCTCCACTGCTTTCCCTAACACCGGGGAGCTGTTTTTT
TRBD1	TRBJ1-1	many	TRBV5-1	CASSKRQGLNTEAFF	TGCGCCAGCAGCAAGAGACAGGGGTTAAACACTGAAGCTTTCTTT
NA	TRBJ2-7	medium-sized	TRBV20-1	CSARDVNEQYF	TGCAGTGCTAGAGACGTCAACGAGCAGTACTTC
NA	TRBJ2-2	many	TRBV4-2	CASSRGTTPNTGELFF	TGTGCCAGCAGCCGAGGCACTACCCCGAACACCGGGGAGCTGTTTTTT
NA	TRBJ2-5	many	TRBV11-2	CASSLGHAGETQYF	TGTGCCAGCAGCCTAGGGCACGCGGGGGAGACCCAGTACTTC